This T cell receptor beta chain originates from a study of blood T cell repertoires in COVID-19. Germline CDR1 and CDR2: LNHDA and SQIVND (reference sequence). Losses at the gene ends were 7 bases for V and 5 bases for J; bases not matched to a gene: 12. The CDR3 consists of 15 residues. Produced via immunoSEQ multiplex PCR; TCRdb's table is partial and in-frame only. The table lists under 150,000 clones, around 89% of them singletons. The sequence derives from a man aged 65-85 years with active COVID-19. The J gene is TRBJ1-2, the V gene TRBV19, with 8 bases that match TRBD1. The specimen sequenced was peripheral blood. CDR3 sequence (DNA): TGTGCCAGTAACAAAGGCGGACAGGGAAGATATGGCTACACCTTC. Translation gives CASNKGGQGRYGYTF.